At least ten counts were recorded for the clone carrying this T cell receptor (beta chain). Its antigen is undetermined. Certain patients, namely those with other autoimmune diseases, uncontrolled infections, pregnancy or lactation, were excluded. This specimen belongs to a study of Graves' ophthalmopathy and Graves' hyperthyroidism. Study findings and constraints: Thyroid clonotypes that were expanded above 0.001 frequency mostly also appeared in blood.

CDR3 length equals 14 residues. The ends lost 7 bases at V and 3 bases at J; junction bases unmatched: 3. CDR1 LNHDA and CDR2 SQIVND come from the germline V gene (reference sequence). RNA transcripts were the source from which TCR beta CDR3 regions were amplified. In the first round, RT-PCR was carried out with HTBI primers, and a multiplex PCR formed the second round. One entry per CDR3 protein, called by TCRdb with MiXCR from the multiplex PCR reads. Of over a million distinct CDR3 sequences in the sample, about two fifths are singletons; the top ten hold 11%. The source of this sequence is an adult man with Graves' hyperthyroidism. This chain uses TRBV19 with TRBJ2-2, with 9 bases lining up with TRBD1. Sequences were obtained from peripheral blood or thyroid tissue (not recorded which). DNA for the CDR3: TGTGCCAGTAAGGGACAGGGTGACACCGGGGAGCTGTTTTTT. Amino acids: CASKGQGDTGELFF.